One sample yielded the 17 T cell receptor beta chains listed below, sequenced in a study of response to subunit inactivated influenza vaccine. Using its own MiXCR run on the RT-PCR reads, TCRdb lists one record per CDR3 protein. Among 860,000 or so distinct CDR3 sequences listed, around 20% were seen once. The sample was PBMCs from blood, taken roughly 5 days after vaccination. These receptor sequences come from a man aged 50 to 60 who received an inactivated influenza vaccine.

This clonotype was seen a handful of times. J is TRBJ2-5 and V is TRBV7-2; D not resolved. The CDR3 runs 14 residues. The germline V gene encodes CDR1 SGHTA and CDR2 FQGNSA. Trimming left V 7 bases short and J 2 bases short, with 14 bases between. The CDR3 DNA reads TGTGCCAGCACCCAAATGGGGTTACAAGAGACCCAGTACTTC. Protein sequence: CASTQMGLQETQYF.

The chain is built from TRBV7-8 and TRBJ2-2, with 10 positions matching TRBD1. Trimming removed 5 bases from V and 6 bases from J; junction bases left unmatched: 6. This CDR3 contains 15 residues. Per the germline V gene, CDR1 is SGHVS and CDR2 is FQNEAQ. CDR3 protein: CASSPYGQGAGELFF. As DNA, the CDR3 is TGTGCCAGCAGCCCGTACGGACAGGGGGCCGGGGAGCTGTTTTTT.

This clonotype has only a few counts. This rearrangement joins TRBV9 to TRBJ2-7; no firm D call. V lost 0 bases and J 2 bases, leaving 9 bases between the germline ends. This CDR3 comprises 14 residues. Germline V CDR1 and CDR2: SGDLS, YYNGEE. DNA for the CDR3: TGTGCCAGCAGCGTAGGAGACGGTACCTACGAGCAGTACTTC. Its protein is CASSVGDGTYEQYF.

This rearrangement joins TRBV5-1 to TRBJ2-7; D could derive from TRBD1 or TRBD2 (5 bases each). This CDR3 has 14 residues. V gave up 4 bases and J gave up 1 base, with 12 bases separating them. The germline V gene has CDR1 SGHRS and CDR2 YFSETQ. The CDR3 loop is CASSRGGGSYEQYF. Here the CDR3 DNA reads TGCGCCAGCAGCCGGGGTGGGGGATCCTACGAGCAGTACTTC.

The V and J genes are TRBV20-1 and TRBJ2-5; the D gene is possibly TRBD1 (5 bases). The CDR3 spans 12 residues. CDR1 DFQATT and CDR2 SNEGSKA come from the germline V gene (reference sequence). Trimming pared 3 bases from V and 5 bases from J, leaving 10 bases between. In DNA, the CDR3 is TGCAGTGCTAGCAAGGGGCTGGAGACCCAGTACTTC. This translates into CSASKGLETQYF.

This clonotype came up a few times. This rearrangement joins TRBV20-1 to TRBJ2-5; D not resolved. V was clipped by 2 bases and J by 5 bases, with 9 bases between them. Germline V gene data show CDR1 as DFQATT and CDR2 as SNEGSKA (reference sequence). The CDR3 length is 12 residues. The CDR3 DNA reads TGCAGTGCTAGACAAGGCTTTGAGACCCAGTACTTC. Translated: CSARQGFETQYF.

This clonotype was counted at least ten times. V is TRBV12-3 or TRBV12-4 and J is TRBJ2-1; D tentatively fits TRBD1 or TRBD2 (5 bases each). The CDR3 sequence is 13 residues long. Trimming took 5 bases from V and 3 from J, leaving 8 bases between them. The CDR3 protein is CASSRGVYNEQFF. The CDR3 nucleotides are TGTGCCAGCAGTCGAGGGGTCTACAATGAGCAGTTCTTC.

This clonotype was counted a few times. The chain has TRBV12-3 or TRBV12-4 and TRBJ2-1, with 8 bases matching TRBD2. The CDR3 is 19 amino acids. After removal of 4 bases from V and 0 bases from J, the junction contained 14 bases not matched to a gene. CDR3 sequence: CASSSSGPIRGSSYNEQFF. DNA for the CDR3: TGTGCCAGCAGTTCTAGCGGGCCGATCCGGGGCAGCTCCTACAATGAGCAGTTCTTC.

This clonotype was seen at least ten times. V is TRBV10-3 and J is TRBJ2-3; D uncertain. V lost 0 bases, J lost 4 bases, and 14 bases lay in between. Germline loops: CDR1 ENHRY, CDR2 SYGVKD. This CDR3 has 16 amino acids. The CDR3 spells CAISESLLPGADTQYF. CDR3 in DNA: TGTGCCATCAGTGAGTCCTTACTCCCAGGCGCAGATACGCAGTATTTT.

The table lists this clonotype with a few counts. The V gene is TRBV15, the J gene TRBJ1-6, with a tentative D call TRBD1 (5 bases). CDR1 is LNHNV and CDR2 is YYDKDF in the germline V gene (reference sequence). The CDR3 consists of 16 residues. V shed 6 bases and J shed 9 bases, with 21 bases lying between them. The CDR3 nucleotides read TGTGCCACCAGTAAGGGACTCCAAATACCGGGTTCACCCCTCCACTTT. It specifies CATSKGLQIPGSPLHF.

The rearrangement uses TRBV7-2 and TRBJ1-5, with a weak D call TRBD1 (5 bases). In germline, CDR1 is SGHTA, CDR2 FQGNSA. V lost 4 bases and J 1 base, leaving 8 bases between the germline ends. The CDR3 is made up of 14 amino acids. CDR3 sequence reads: CASSWGSSNQPQHF. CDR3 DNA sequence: TGTGCCAGCAGCTGGGGGTCCAGCAATCAGCCCCAGCATTTT. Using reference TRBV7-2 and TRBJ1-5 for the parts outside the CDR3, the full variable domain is GAGVSQSPSNKVTEKGKDVELRCDPISGHTALYWYRQSLGQGLEFLIYFQGNSAPDKSGLPSDRFSAERTGGSVSTLTIQRTQQEDSAVYLCASSWGSSNQPQHFGDGTRLSIL.

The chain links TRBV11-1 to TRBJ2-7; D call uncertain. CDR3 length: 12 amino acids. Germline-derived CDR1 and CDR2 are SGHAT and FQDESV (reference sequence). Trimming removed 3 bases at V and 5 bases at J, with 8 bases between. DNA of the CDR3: TGTGCCAGCAGCTTCGCCGGGCACGAGCAGTACTTC. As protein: CASSFAGHEQYF.

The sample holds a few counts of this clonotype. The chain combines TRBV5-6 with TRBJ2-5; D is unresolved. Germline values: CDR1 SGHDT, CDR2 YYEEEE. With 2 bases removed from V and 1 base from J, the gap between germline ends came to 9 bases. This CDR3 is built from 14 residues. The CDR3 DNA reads TGTGCCAGCAGCTTTGGGGTGCGCCAAGAGACCCAGTACTTC. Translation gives CASSFGVRQETQYF.

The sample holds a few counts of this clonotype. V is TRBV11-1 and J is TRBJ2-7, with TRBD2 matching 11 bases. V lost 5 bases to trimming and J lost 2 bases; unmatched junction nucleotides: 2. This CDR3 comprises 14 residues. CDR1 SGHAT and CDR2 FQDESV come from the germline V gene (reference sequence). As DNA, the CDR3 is TGTGCCAGCAGCGGGACTAGCGGAACCTACGAGCAGTACTTC. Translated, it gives CASSGTSGTYEQYF.

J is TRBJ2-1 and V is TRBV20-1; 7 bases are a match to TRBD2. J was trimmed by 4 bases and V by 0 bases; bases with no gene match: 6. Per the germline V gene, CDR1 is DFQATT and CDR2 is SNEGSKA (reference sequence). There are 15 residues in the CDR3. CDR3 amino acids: CSARDPSGKYNEQFF. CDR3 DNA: TGCAGTGCTAGAGATCCCAGCGGGAAGTACAATGAGCAGTTCTTC.

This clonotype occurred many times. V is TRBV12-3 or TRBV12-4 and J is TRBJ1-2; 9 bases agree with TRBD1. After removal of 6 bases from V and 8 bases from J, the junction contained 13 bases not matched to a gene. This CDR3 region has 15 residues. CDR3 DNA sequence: TGTGCCAGCAGCGCATCCGGGACAGGGTCGACGGGCTACACCTTC. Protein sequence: CASSASGTGSTGYTF.

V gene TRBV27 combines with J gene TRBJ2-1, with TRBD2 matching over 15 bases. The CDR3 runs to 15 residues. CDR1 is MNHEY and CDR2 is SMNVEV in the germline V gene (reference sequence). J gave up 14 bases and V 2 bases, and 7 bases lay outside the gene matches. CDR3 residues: CASSLPGTSGGNKFF. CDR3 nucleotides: TGTGCCAGCAGTTTACCTGGGACTAGCGGGGGGAATAAGTTCTTC.